The 10 T cell receptor beta chains listed next were all sequenced from one sample in a study of T cell changes during pregnancy in multiple sclerosis. Sequenced by immunoSEQ multiplex PCR; TCRdb stores in-frame clones only, minus some. This sample carries tens of thousands of clones, approximately 96% of them seen once, and the ten largest clones take 2.5%. Sequencing was performed on CD8+ T cells from peripheral blood mononuclear cells, taken after pregnancy. The receptors were sampled from a female donor with multiple sclerosis, enrolled in a pregnancy study.

The chain couples TRBV9 to TRBJ2-7; D call uncertain. Germline loops: CDR1 SGDLS, CDR2 YYNGEE. There are 15 residues in the CDR3. V shed 3 bases and J shed 2 bases, with 15 bases lying between them. The CDR3 DNA sequence: TGTGCCAGCAGCGCTGTGGCTAGTGAACCCTACGAGCAGTACTTC. Residues: CASSAVASEPYEQYF.

The rearrangement uses TRBV5-1 and TRBJ2-5; the match to TRBD2 covers 7 bases. Germline V gene sequence: CDR1 SGHRS, CDR2 YFSETQ. J lost 5 bases, V lost 0 bases, and 10 bases had no gene match. CDR3 size: 16 residues. CDR3 loop: CASSLAHAGVRETQYF. CDR3 sequence (DNA): TGCGCCAGCAGCTTGGCCCACGCGGGAGTACGTGAGACCCAGTACTTC.

The sample holds one count of this clone. For the CDR3, the DNA is TGTGCCAGCAGGCAGGGGACTAGCGGGAGACGCGAGCAGTACTTC. It translates to CASRQGTSGRREQYF. The chain recombines TRBV6-5 with TRBJ2-7; 14 bases are a match to TRBD2. The length of the CDR3 is 15 residues. Germline CDR1 and CDR2: MNHEY and SVGAGI. V gave up 6 bases and J gave up 6 bases; unmatched junction bases: 7.

This clone was counted once. The gene calls are TRBV29-1 and TRBJ2-5; TRBD1 is a possible D gene (6 bases). The J call may be wrong; the DNA end is better matched by TRBJ2-7. The CDR3 has 13 amino acids. CDR1 and CDR2 from the germline V gene are SQVTM and ANQGSEA. The CDR3 coding sequence is TGCAGCGTTGAAGGACAGGAGAGCTACGAGCAGTACTTC. Translating gives CSVEGQESYEQYF.

This rearrangement joins TRBV9 to TRBJ2-1, with D tentatively TRBD2 (7 bases). In germline, CDR1 is SGDLS, CDR2 YYNGEE. Trimming took off 0 bases at V and 8 bases at J, with 12 bases between the two ends. This CDR3 is 14 amino acids long. The CDR3 spells CASSVEGGTDEQFF. The CDR3 DNA sequence: TGTGCCAGCAGCGTAGAGGGGGGGACGGATGAGCAGTTCTTC.

The chain has TRBV6-5 and TRBJ2-7, with no clear D. V was clipped by 5 bases and J by 1 base, with 9 bases between them. Germline V lookup: CDR1 MNHEY, CDR2 SVGAGI. This CDR3 is 13 amino acids long. The CDR3 DNA reads as TGTGCCAGCAGTACATCAAATTCCTACGAGCAGTACTTC. As protein: CASSTSNSYEQYF.

The chain couples TRBV28 to TRBJ1-2, with unresolved D. V was shortened by 3 bases and J by 6 bases, with 8 bases between the two germline ends. This CDR3 spans 12 amino acids. CDR1 MDHEN and CDR2 SYDVKM come from the germline V gene. CDR3 nucleotide sequence: TGTGCCAGCAGTTTTGGAGTCGATGGCTACACCTTC. Translating it yields CASSFGVDGYTF.

V gene TRBV28 combines with J gene TRBJ2-7; weak D call: TRBD1 (6 bases). Germline values: CDR1 MDHEN, CDR2 SYDVKM. Trimming took off 5 bases at V and 5 bases at J, with 16 bases between the two ends. The length of the CDR3 is 14 residues. The CDR3 is CASSVTGMGNEQYF. Here the CDR3 DNA reads TGTGCCAGCAGTGTGACAGGAATGGGAAACGAGCAGTACTTC. Combining the CDR3 with reference TRBV28 and TRBJ2-7 gives the whole variable domain DVKVTQSSRYLVKRTGEKVFLECVQDMDHENMFWYRQDPGLGLRLIYFSYDVKMKEKGDIPEGYSVSREKKERFSLILESASTNQTSMYLCASSVTGMGNEQYFGPGTRLTVT.

The chain uses TRBV2 and TRBJ2-2; 7 bases are shared with TRBD2. In germline, CDR1 is SNHLY, CDR2 FYNNEI. The trim removed 5 bases at V and 7 bases at J, leaving 4 bases unmatched. This CDR3 spans 13 amino acids. The CDR3 DNA sequence: TGTGCCAGCAGTCGAACGGGAGGCGGGGAGCTGTTTTTT. Its protein is CASSRTGGGELFF.

The chain joins TRBV29-1 to TRBJ2-1; maybe TRBD1 (6 bases). Germline CDR1 SQVTM, CDR2 ANQGSEA. Trimming stripped 6 bases from V and 9 bases from J, with 24 bases between. CDR3 length: 15 amino acids. This chain's CDR3 is CSVGARGLAILEQFF. In DNA form, the CDR3 reads TGCAGCGTGGGGGCCCGAGGGCTAGCCATCCTTGAGCAGTTCTTC.